Listed below are T cell receptor beta chains from one sample, sequenced in a study of T cell changes during pregnancy in multiple sclerosis. The protocol was immunoSEQ multiplex PCR, while the TCRdb copy is restricted to in-frame clones and leaves out a portion. Among about 40,000 clones listed, about 88% were seen once. The sequencing here drew on CD4+ T cells from peripheral blood mononuclear cells, taken in the first trimester of pregnancy. These receptors originate from a female donor with multiple sclerosis, enrolled in a pregnancy study. The CDR3 runs from the conserved cysteine through the conserved F or W. Fields, in order: V gene, clone size, D gene, J gene, CDR3 DNA, CDR3 protein. D genes are given only for firm matches. Size values are once, few and many counts, or a class for expanded clones, and some rows have none.

TRBV28	-	-	TRBJ1-6	TGTGCCAGCCGCGGACAATATAATTCACCCCTCCACTTT	CASRGQYNSPLHF
TRBV5-4	-	TRBD1	TRBJ1-1	TGTGCCAGCAGCGGGGGACAGGGGACTCTAAACACTGAAGCTTTCTTT	CASSGGQGTLNTEAFF
TRBV9	-	-	TRBJ2-7	TGTGCCAGCAGCGTAGGGGGGCGTGGGGGGGTTTACGAGCAGTACTTC	CASSVGGRGGVYEQYF
TRBV4-2	-	TRBD1	TRBJ1-5	TGTGCCAGCAGCCAACAGGGGGAACAGCCCCGGCATTTT	CASSQQGEQPRHF
TRBV2	-	-	TRBJ1-5	TGTGCCAGCAGGGGGGGGGTTTCTGGGCAGCCCCAGCATTTT	CASRGGVSGQPQHF
TRBV2	-	TRBD2	TRBJ2-3	TGTGCCTCCTCCGGGAGCGGGAGGACAGATACGCAGTATTTT	CASSGSGRTDTQYF
TRBV6-1	few	-	TRBJ2-1	TGTGCCAGCAGTGAACGGGGGGCCTCCGATGAGCAGTTCTTC	CASSERGASDEQFF
TRBV7-9	-	-	TRBJ2-6	TGTGCCAGCAGCTTACTTGCGGGTGGGGCCAACGTCCTGACTTTC	CASSLLAGGANVLTF
TRBV19	few	TRBD1	TRBJ1-4	TGTGCCAGTAGTATTGGGACAGGGAGGGAAAAACTGTTTTTT	CASSIGTGREKLFF
TRBV5-6	-	TRBD2	TRBJ2-5	TGTGCCAGCAGTCCAGCGGGAGGAATAGAGACCCAGTACTTC	CASSPAGGIETQYF
TRBV2	-	-	TRBJ1-1	TGTGCCAGCAGTGAACGGGGTCGGGCGACGGCTTTCTTT	CASSERGRATAFF
TRBV5-4	-	-	TRBJ1-1	TGTGCCAGCAGCTTGAGCACGCAAGCTCGGGATGAAGCTTTCTTT	CASSLSTQARDEAFF
TRBV5-4	-	TRBD2	TRBJ2-1	TGTGCCAGCAGACGGACTAGCGAATACAATGAGCAGTTCTTC	CASRRTSEYNEQFF
TRBV11-2	once	-	TRBJ1-1	TGTGCCAGCAGCCTAGGGACTAGACCGACCAACACTGAAGCTTTCTTT	CASSLGTRPTNTEAFF
TRBV10-1	-	TRBD2	TRBJ2-3	TGCGCCAGCAGTGATAGAAGGGGACTACAGATCACAGATACGCAGTATTTT	CASSDRRGLQITDTQYF
TRBV5-4	once	-	TRBJ2-5	TGTGCCAGCAGCTTGGCCGGGTCAGCGAAAGAGACCCAGTACTTC	CASSLAGSAKETQYF
TRBV28	-	-	TRBJ2-7	TGTGCCAGCAGTTCCCAAACAAGTCCAAACTCCTACGAGCAGTACTTC	CASSSQTSPNSYEQYF
TRBV5-1	-	-	TRBJ2-3	TGCGCCAGCAGCTTGGCGGAGGGCCGAAATACGCAGTATTTT	CASSLAEGRNTQYF
TRBV19	-	-	TRBJ2-3	TGTGCCAGTAGTGGGGGACTCACAGATACGCAGTATTTT	CASSGGLTDTQYF
TRBV6-1	once	TRBD1	TRBJ1-1	TGTGCCAGCAGTGAAATAGTACGGGACAGGGGGAAAGCTTTCTTT	CASSEIVRDRGKAFF
TRBV25-1	-	TRBD2	TRBJ2-3	TGTGCCAGCAGTGACCAACCGGGACTAGCGGGAGGGCCAGATACGCAGTATTTT	CASSDQPGLAGGPDTQYF
TRBV25-1	once	-	TRBJ1-1	TGTGCCAGCAGGAGGAGGGAGGAGGGTGAAGCTTTCTTT	CASRRREEGEAFF
TRBV6-6	-	TRBD1	TRBJ2-7	TGTGCCAGCAGTTTCTTAACCCGACAGGGATACGAGCAGTACTTC	CASSFLTRQGYEQYF
TRBV2	medium-sized	TRBD1	TRBJ1-5	TGTGCCAGCAGGCGGGACAGACAAGATCAGCCCCAGCATTTT	CASRRDRQDQPQHF
TRBV14	-	-	TRBJ2-5	TGTGCCAGCAGCCCGCTCGCACGGGGAGAGACCCAGTACTTC	CASSPLARGETQYF
TRBV6-7	-	-	TRBJ2-2	TGTGCCAACCTAGCTGAATACACCGGGGAGCTGTTTTTT	CANLAEYTGELFF
TRBV18	once	TRBD2	TRBJ2-1	TGTGCCAGCTCACCCCCTAGCGGGAGTCGGTCTGAGCAGTTCTTC	CASSPPSGSRSEQFF
TRBV27	once	TRBD1	TRBJ1-3	TGTGCCAGCAGTCCAGAGACAGGGGCTGGAAACACCATATATTTT	CASSPETGAGNTIYF
TRBV5-1	-	TRBD1	TRBJ2-7	TGCGCCAGCAGCTTGACAGGGGGCCCGTACGAGCAGTACTTC	CASSLTGGPYEQYF
TRBV2	-	-	TRBJ2-1	TGTGCCAGCAGTGGGGTAGCGGCGAACTACAATGAGCAGTTCTTC	CASSGVAANYNEQFF
TRBV18	-	-	TRBJ1-3	TGTGCCAGCTCACAAATGAGGGCTGGAAACACCATATATTTT	CASSQMRAGNTIYF
TRBV9	-	TRBD2	TRBJ2-3	TGTGCCAGCAGCGTCAGCGGGGGGGGCCCAGATACGCAGTATTTT	CASSVSGGGPDTQYF
TRBV19	once	-	TRBJ1-2	TGTGCCAGTAGTATCCTTGGTCTGCGGCAGATCCATGGCTACACCTTC	CASSILGLRQIHGYTF
TRBV29-1	-	TRBD1	TRBJ1-2	TGCAGCGTTGGGCCGGGACAGGGGGCGCGGGGCTACACCTTC	CSVGPGQGARGYTF
TRBV10-3	-	TRBD1	TRBJ1-3	TGTGCCACCGGGGACAGGGTAGGAAACACCATATATTTT	CATGDRVGNTIYF
TRBV5-1	-	-	TRBJ2-7	TGCGCCAGCAGCTTGGTTCGGGGTGGACCCTACGAGCAGTACTTC	CASSLVRGGPYEQYF
TRBV9	-	-	TRBJ2-1	TGTGCCAGCAGCCCGACATCGGGGACCTACAATGAGCAGTTCTTC	CASSPTSGTYNEQFF
TRBV19	-	TRBD2	TRBJ2-1	TGTGCCAGTAGGACAACTAGCGGGAGGGCTAGTGAGCAGTTCTTC	CASRTTSGRASEQFF
TRBV28	few	-	TRBJ2-3	TGTGCCAGCAGTTCCGAACAGCGCACAGATACGCAGTATTTT	CASSSEQRTDTQYF
TRBV27	-	-	TRBJ1-4	TGTGCCAGCAAAGGGCAGGGCGGAAAACTGTTTTTT	CASKGQGGKLFF
TRBV5-4	-	TRBD2	TRBJ2-1	TGTGCCAGCAGCTTGGCTAGCGGGGACCATCTTGAGCAGTTCTTC	CASSLASGDHLEQFF
TRBV7-9	-	TRBD1	TRBJ1-2	TGTGCCAGCAGCTTAGCCCAGGGGGTGGATGGCTACACCTTC	CASSLAQGVDGYTF
TRBV4-2	-	TRBD1	TRBJ1-1	TGTGCCAGCAGCCAAGTGGGCGGACAGGGGGCCTCTGAAGCTTTCTTT	CASSQVGGQGASEAFF
TRBV7-2	once	TRBD2	TRBJ2-1	TGTGCCAGCAGCACCCGGACTAGCGGAGCCTACAATGAGCAGTTCTTC	CASSTRTSGAYNEQFF
TRBV6-5	once	TRBD1	TRBJ2-5	TGTGCCACCTACAGAGGGGGCAGAGGAGAGACCCAGTACTTC	CATYRGGRGETQYF